Following are 21 T cell receptor beta chains from one sample sequenced in a study of immune evolution from preneoplasia to lung adenocarcinoma. Sequencing used immunoSEQ multiplex PCR; TCRdb keeps in-frame clones, though not all of them. The sample records more than 6,000 clones, 77% being singletons. The sequenced sample consisted of FFPE lung adenocarcinoma in situ tissue. Receptors were obtained from a person aged 60 to 80 with lung adenocarcinoma.

The CDR3 DNA reads as TGTGCCAGCAGCCACCCTGGGCGTTCGTCTGAAAAACTGTTTTTT. As protein: CASSHPGRSSEKLFF. This rearrangement joins TRBV5-8 to TRBJ1-4; D is unclear. Deletions cut 4 bases from V and 7 bases from J, with 17 bases between. The CDR3 spans 15 residues. Germline V gene lookup returns CDR1 SGHTS and CDR2 YDEGEE. Full variable domain (missing parts from reference TRBV5-8 and TRBJ1-4): EAGVTQSPTHLIKTRGQQATLRCSPISGHTSVYWYQQALGLGLQFLLWYDEGEERNRGNFPPRFSGRQFPNYSSELNVNALELEDSALYLCASSHPGRSSEKLFFGSGTQLSVL.

The gene calls are TRBV5-4 and TRBJ1-4; maybe TRBD1 (5 bases). The germline gives CDR1 SGHNT, CDR2 YYREEE (reference sequence). The CDR3 is 13 residues long. Deletions cut 4 bases from V and 8 bases from J, with 12 bases between. In DNA form, the CDR3 reads TGTGCCAGCAGCGCGTACAAGGGGGAAAAACTGTTTTTT. Translation gives CASSAYKGEKLFF. The whole variable domain, remainder taken from reference TRBV5-4 and TRBJ1-4, is ETGVTQSPTHLIKTRGQQVTLRCSSQSGHNTVSWYQQALGQGPQFIFQYYREEENGRGNFPPRFSGLQFPNYSSELNVNALELDDSALYLCASSAYKGEKLFFGSGTQLSVL.

The chain recombines TRBV6-6 with TRBJ1-5; D unresolved. Per germline, CDR1 MNHNY and CDR2 SVGAGI (reference sequence). V was pared by 4 bases and J by 3 bases, with 7 bases between. The length of the CDR3 is 13 residues. Written as DNA, the CDR3 is TGTGCCAGCAGTTCGACCTCCAATCAGCCCCAGCATTTT. It translates to CASSSTSNQPQHF.

CDR3 residues: CASSDWNQPQHF. The CDR3 DNA follows: TGTGCCAGCAGTGACTGGAATCAGCCCCAGCATTTT. The J gene is TRBJ1-5, the V gene TRBV6-5; no reliable D call. Trimming took 5 bases from V and 4 from J, leaving 6 bases between them. CDR3 length: 12 amino acids. Germline loops: CDR1 MNHEY, CDR2 SVGAGI.

With regard to this clone: This same CDR3 is encoded by further DNA sequences in the sample. The gene calls are TRBV7-2 and TRBJ2-7, with 7 positions matching TRBD2. The junction had 5 bases not matched to a gene; V was cut back by 5 bases and J by 7 bases. Germline values: CDR1 SGHTA, CDR2 FQGNSA. The CDR3 totals 12 residues. The CDR3 reads CASSLRGVEQYF. The CDR3 DNA is TGTGCCAGCAGCCTACGGGGGGTAGAGCAGTACTTC.

The genes are TRBV11-3 and TRBJ2-2, with TRBD2 matching over 8 bases. The germline V gene encodes CDR1 SGHNT and CDR2 YENEEA. J gave up 6 bases and V 5 bases, and 11 bases lay outside the gene matches. The length of the CDR3 is 16 residues. CDR3 region: CASSPVRGGRAGELFF. The CDR3 DNA is TGTGCCAGCAGCCCAGTCCGGGGGGGCCGGGCCGGGGAGCTGTTTTTT.

This chain uses TRBV5-4 with TRBJ2-7, with 7 nucleotides matching TRBD1. The ends lost 4 bases at V and 1 base at J; junction bases unmatched: 8. The CDR3 contains 15 residues. CDR1 and CDR2 from the germline V gene are SGHNT and YYREEE (reference sequence). The CDR3 spells CASSRTRDRSYEQYF. In nucleotides, the CDR3 is TGTGCCAGCAGCCGAACCAGGGACAGATCCTACGAGCAGTACTTC.

The chain links TRBV13 to TRBJ2-1, with TRBD2 identical over 7 bases. V dropped 6 bases and J dropped 0; count of bases not matched to a gene: 8. CDR1 and CDR2 (germline): PRHDT, FYEKMQ (reference sequence). The CDR3 has 16 amino acids. The CDR3 sequence: CASRALGGSSYNEQFF. Here the CDR3 DNA reads TGTGCCAGCAGGGCTCTCGGGGGGAGCTCCTACAATGAGCAGTTCTTC. Variable domain in full (rest from reference TRBV13 and TRBJ2-1): AAGVIQSPRHLIKEKRETATLKCYPIPRHDTVYWYQQGPGQDPQFLISFYEKMQSDKGSIPDRFSAQQFSDYHSELNMSSLELGDSALYFCASRALGGSSYNEQFFGPGTRLTVL.

V usage is TRBV5-6 and J usage is TRBJ2-7; TRBD1 or TRBD2 may be the D gene (5 bases each). This CDR3 has 13 residues. V shed 2 bases and J shed 5 bases, with 11 bases lying between them. From germline, CDR1 is SGHDT and CDR2 YYEEEE. As DNA, the CDR3 is TGTGCCAGCAGCTTCTTTAGGGGAGACGAGCAGTACTTC. It specifies CASSFFRGDEQYF.

This clone turned up a few times. The V gene is TRBV5-1, the J gene TRBJ1-1; 8 nucleotides agree with TRBD1. The CDR3 has 14 residues. Germline CDR1 is SGHRS and CDR2 is YFSETQ. V dropped 2 bases and J dropped 4; count of bases not matched to a gene: 4. The DNA for the CDR3 is TGCGCCAGCAGCTTCGGACAGGGCGGCACTGAAGCTTTCTTT. Its protein is CASSFGQGGTEAFF.

The V gene is TRBV6-5, the J gene TRBJ1-4; 8 nucleotides match TRBD1. Germline lookup yields CDR1 MNHEY and CDR2 SVGAGI. This CDR3 contains 15 residues. Trimming at V came to 2 bases and at J to 8 bases, leaving 7 bases not matched to a gene. The CDR3 DNA reads as TGTGCCAGCAGTTACACGACAGGGGATCAAGAAAAACTGTTTTTT. It yields the protein CASSYTTGDQEKLFF.

This rearrangement joins TRBV7-9 to TRBJ1-6; 8 nucleotides agree with TRBD1. V gave up 4 bases and J gave up 9 bases; unmatched junction bases: 14. This CDR3 comprises 17 residues. CDR1 and CDR2 (germline): SEHNR, FQNEAQ (reference sequence). The CDR3 coding sequence is TGTGCCAGCAGCTCCCACGAGCGACAGGGGTCAAGTTCACCCCTCCACTTT. Its translation: CASSSHERQGSSSPLHF. The entire variable domain, with the rest obtained from reference TRBV7-9 and TRBJ1-6, is as follows: DTGVSQNPRHKITKRGQNVTFRCDPISEHNRLYWYRQTLGQGPEFLTYFQNEAQLEKSRLLSDRFSAERPKGSFSTLEIQRTEQGDSAMYLCASSSHERQGSSSPLHFGNGTRLTVT.

By share, this clone ranks as medium-sized. The V and J genes are TRBV7-2 and TRBJ1-5; D remains unclear. The ends were cut back, 1 base at V and 0 bases at J, with 7 bases in the middle. The CDR3 contains 15 residues. CDR1 and CDR2 from the germline V gene are SGHTA and FQGNSA. This CDR3 is CASSLEFNSNQPQHF. CDR3 DNA sequence: TGTGCCAGCAGCTTAGAGTTCAATAGCAATCAGCCCCAGCATTTT.

The gene calls are TRBV18 and TRBJ1-1, with 7 bases identical to TRBD1. V lost 0 bases and J lost 1; bases outside the gene matches: 5. The CDR3 runs to 16 residues. Germline loops: CDR1 KGHSH, CDR2 LQKENI. The CDR3 here is CASSPPSTGSNTEAFF. The CDR3 bases are TGTGCCAGCTCACCACCGTCGACAGGGTCGAACACTGAAGCTTTCTTT.

The gene calls are TRBV5-5 and TRBJ2-5; D perhaps matches TRBD2 (6 bases). The V gene lost 4 bases and the J gene lost 4 bases, with 11 bases spanning the gap. Looked up from germline, CDR1 is SGHKS and CDR2 is YYEKEE (reference sequence). The CDR3 is made up of 13 amino acids. This chain's CDR3 is CASSGDGGETQYF. CDR3 sequence (DNA): TGTGCCAGCAGCGGGGACGGGGGAGAGACCCAGTACTTC. Based on the CDR3 plus reference TRBV5-5 and TRBJ2-5, the full variable domain is DAGVTQSPTHLIKTRGQQVTLRCSPISGHKSVSWYQQVLGQGPQFIFQYYEKEERGRGNFPDRFSARQFPNYSSELNVNALLLGDSALYLCASSGDGGETQYFGPGTRLLVL.

V gene TRBV11-2 combines with J gene TRBJ2-5; TRBD2 might be the D (6 bases). V lost 7 bases and J lost 4, with 19 bases in between. Germline V gives CDR1 SGHAT, CDR2 FQNNGV. This CDR3 has 15 amino acids. As DNA, the CDR3 is TGTGCCAGCAACCCGGAGGGTAGATTCTTAGAGACCCAGTACTTC. Amino acids: CASNPEGRFLETQYF.

The chain uses TRBV6-6 and TRBJ2-1, with a weak D call TRBD2 (5 bases). The CDR3 sequence is 16 residues long. The germline gives CDR1 MNHNY, CDR2 SVGAGI (reference sequence). Trimming removed 6 bases from V and 1 base from J, with 16 bases in between. The CDR3 DNA reads as TGTGCCAGCAGCCCCTTGCGGGCGAGGTCCTACAATGAGCAGTTCTTC. Encoded protein: CASSPLRARSYNEQFF.

This clone was counted between two and nine times. The chain is built from TRBV5-6 and TRBJ1-5; TRBD1 agrees at 7 bases. V gave up 4 bases and J gave up 3 bases; unmatched junction bases: 4. This CDR3 comprises 14 residues. CDR1 SGHDT and CDR2 YYEEEE come from the germline V gene. In nucleotides, the CDR3 is TGTGCCAGCAGCCCGGGACAGACCAATCAGCCCCAGCATTTT. Its protein is CASSPGQTNQPQHF.

The chain uses TRBV29-1 and TRBJ1-2; 8 bases line up with TRBD1. This CDR3 comprises 13 residues. Germline V CDR1 and CDR2: SQVTM, ANQGSEA. Losses at the gene ends were 3 bases for V and 8 bases for J; bases not matched to a gene: 8. The chain's CDR3 is CSVEAGGLGGYTF. In DNA, the CDR3 is TGCAGCGTTGAGGCAGGGGGCTTAGGCGGCTACACCTTC.

The chain is built from TRBV9 and TRBJ2-5; D gene uncertain. Trimming left V 3 bases short and J 1 base short, with 7 bases between. The CDR3 is 13 amino acids. Germline V CDR1 and CDR2: SGDLS, YYNGEE. CDR3 in DNA: TGTGCCAGCAGCGCCGGGTTCCAAGAGACCCAGTACTTC. Encoded protein: CASSAGFQETQYF. The variable domain in full, completed from reference TRBV9 and TRBJ2-5, reads DSGVTQTPKHLITATGQRVTLRCSPRSGDLSVYWYQQSLDQGLQFLIQYYNGEERAKGNILERFSAQQFPDLHSELNLSSLELGDSALYFCASSAGFQETQYFGPGTRLLVL.

This chain joins TRBV5-6 and TRBJ1-5; no reliable D call. The CDR3 is made up of 14 amino acids. The V and J ends lost 1 base and 2 bases respectively, with 7 bases between them. From germline, CDR1 is SGHDT and CDR2 YYEEEE. CDR3 sequence reads: CASSLSSRNQPQHF. In nucleotides, the CDR3 is TGTGCCAGCAGCTTGTCCAGTCGCAATCAGCCCCAGCATTTT. Together with reference TRBV5-6 and TRBJ1-5, the CDR3 gives the full variable domain: DAGVTQSPTHLIKTRGQQVTLRCSPKSGHDTVSWYQQALGQGPQFIFQYYEEEERQRGNFPDRFSGHQFPNYSSELNVNALLLGDSALYLCASSLSSRNQPQHFGDGTRLSIL.